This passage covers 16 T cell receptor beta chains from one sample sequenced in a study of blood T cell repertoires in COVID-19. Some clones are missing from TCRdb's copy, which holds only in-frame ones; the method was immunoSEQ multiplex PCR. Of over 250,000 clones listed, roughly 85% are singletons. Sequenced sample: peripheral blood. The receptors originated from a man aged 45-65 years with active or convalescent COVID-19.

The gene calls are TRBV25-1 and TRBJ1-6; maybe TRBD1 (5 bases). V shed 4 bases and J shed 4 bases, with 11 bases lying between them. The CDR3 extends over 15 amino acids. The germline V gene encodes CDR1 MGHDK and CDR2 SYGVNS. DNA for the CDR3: TGTGCCAGCAGTGGCCAGCAGGGTTATAATTCACCCCTCCACTTT. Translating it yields CASSGQQGYNSPLHF.

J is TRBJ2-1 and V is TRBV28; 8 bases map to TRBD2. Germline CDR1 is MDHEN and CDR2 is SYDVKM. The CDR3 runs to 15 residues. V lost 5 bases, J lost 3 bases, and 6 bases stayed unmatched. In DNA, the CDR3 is TGTGCCAGCAGTCCCACTAGCGGAAACTACAATGAGCAGTTCTTC. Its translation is CASSPTSGNYNEQFF.

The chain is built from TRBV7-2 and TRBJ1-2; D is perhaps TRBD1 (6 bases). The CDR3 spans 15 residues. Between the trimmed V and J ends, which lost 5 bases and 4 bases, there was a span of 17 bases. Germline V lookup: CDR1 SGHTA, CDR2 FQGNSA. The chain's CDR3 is CASSIQRGGGYGYTF. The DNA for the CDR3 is TGTGCCAGCAGCATCCAACGGGGAGGGGGCTATGGCTACACCTTC.

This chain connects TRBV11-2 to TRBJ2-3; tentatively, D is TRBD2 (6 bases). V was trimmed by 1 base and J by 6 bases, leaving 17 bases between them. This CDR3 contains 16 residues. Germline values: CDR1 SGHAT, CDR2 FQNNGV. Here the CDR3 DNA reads TGTGCCAGCAGCTTAGGCGGGGACTGGGAGATGGATACGCAGTATTTT. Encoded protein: CASSLGGDWEMDTQYF.

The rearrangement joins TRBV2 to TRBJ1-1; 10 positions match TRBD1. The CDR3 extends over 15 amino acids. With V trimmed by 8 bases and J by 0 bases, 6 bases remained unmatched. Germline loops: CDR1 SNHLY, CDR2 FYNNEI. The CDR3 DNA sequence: TGTGCCAGCGTCCGACAGGGGGCTTTGAACACTGAAGCTTTCTTT. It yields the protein CASVRQGALNTEAFF.

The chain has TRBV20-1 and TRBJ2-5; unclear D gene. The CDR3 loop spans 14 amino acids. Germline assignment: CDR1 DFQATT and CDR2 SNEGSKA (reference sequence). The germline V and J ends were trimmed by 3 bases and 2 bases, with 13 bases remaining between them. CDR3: CSASRRRRQETQYF. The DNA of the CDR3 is TGCAGTGCTAGTCGCCGGAGACGACAAGAGACCCAGTACTTC.

The CDR3 sequence is CASSQSQRSTEAFF. CDR3 bases: TGTGCCAGCAGCCAAAGTCAGAGGTCCACTGAAGCTTTCTTT. V is TRBV3-1 (or the pseudogene TRBV3-2) and J is TRBJ1-1; D unclear. This CDR3 is 14 amino acids long. The V and J ends lost 2 bases and 4 bases respectively, with 11 bases between them. Germline lookup yields CDR1 LGHDT and CDR2 YNNKEL (reference sequence).

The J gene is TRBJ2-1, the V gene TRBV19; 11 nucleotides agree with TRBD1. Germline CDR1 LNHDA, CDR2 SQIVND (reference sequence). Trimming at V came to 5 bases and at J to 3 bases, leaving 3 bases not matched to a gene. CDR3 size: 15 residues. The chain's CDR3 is CASSDGTGGYNEQFF. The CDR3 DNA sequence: TGTGCCAGTAGTGACGGGACAGGGGGCTACAATGAGCAGTTCTTC.

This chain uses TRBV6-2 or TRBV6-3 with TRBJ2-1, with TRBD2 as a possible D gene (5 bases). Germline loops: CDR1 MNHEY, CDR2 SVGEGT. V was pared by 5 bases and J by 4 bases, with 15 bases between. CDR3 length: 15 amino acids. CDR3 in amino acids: CASSRSGTLYNEQFF. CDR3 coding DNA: TGTGCCAGCAGTCGAAGCGGAACCTTATACAATGAGCAGTTCTTC.

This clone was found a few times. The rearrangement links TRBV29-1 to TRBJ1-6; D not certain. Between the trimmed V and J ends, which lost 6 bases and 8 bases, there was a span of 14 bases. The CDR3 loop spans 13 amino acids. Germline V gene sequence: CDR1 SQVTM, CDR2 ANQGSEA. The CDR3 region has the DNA TGCAGCGTCCGGGGTGCTTGGGATTCACCCCTCCACTTT. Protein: CSVRGAWDSPLHF.

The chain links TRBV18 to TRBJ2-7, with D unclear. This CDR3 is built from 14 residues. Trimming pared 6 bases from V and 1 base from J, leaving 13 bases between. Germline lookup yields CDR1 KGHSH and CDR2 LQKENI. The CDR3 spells CASSTPRISYEQYF. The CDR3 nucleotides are TGTGCCAGCTCGACACCAAGGATTTCCTACGAGCAGTACTTC.

CDR3 amino acids: CAEIDNEQFF. CDR3 coding DNA: TGTGCGGAGATCGACAATGAGCAGTTCTTC. This chain joins TRBV6-5 and TRBJ2-1; D uncertain. The CDR3 consists of 10 residues. In germline, CDR1 is MNHEY, CDR2 SVGAGI.

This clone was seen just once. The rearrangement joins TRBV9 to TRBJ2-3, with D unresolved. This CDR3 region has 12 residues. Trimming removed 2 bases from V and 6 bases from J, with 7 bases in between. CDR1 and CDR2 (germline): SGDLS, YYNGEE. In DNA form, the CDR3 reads TGTGCCAGCAGCGTGCTCGGGGATACGCAGTATTTT. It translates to CASSVLGDTQYF.

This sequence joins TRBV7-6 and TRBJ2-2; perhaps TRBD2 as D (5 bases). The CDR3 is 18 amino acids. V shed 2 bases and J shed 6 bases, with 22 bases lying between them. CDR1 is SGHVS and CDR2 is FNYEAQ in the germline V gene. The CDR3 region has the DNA TGTGCCAGCAGCTTATCGGCCGGATCGGGCAACGGGGCCGGGGAGCTGTTTTTT. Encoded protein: CASSLSAGSGNGAGELFF.

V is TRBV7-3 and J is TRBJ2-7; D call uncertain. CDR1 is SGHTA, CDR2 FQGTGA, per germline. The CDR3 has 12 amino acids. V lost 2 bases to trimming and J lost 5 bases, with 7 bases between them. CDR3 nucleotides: TGTGCCAGCAGCTTATTAGGAGACGAGCAGTACTTC. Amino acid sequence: CASSLLGDEQYF.

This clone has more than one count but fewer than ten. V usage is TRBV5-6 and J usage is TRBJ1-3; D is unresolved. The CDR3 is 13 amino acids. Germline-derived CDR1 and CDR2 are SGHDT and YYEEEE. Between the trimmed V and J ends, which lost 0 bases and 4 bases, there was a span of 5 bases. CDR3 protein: CASSLGPGNTIYF. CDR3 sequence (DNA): TGTGCCAGCAGCTTGGGGCCCGGAAACACCATATATTTT.